The TCR beta chain described here comes from a study of blood T cell repertoires in COVID-19. Study background: Sources were T cells, B-cell-depleted T cells, or PBMCs; the material itself was cDNA or gDNA.

Original processing methods: Reference gene primer amplification gave nucleated cell count estimates. Libraries were prepared by immunoSEQ multiplex PCR; TCRdb keeps only in-frame clonotypes and omits some of them. V, J and clone size are those of that table, while D and trimming were read from the DNA. The table includes hundreds of thousands of clones, roughly 89% detected once. Sequenced material: peripheral blood. This TCR came from a man aged 55 to 70 who had recovered from COVID-19.

Here the CDR3 reads CASSAGPENRYEQYF. The CDR3 DNA is TGCGCCAGCAGCGCGGGGCCCGAGAACCGCTACGAGCAGTACTTC. The V call is TRBV5-1, the J call TRBJ2-7; D may be TRBD2 (6 bases). From germline, CDR1 is SGHRS and CDR2 YFSETQ. This CDR3 is 15 amino acids long. V lost 4 bases to trimming and J lost 3 bases, with 17 bases between them.